Reported below is one TCR beta chain. The antigen is not known. These data are taken from a study of cytomegalovirus exposure and HLA in healthy donors. General study results and limits: An assumption of roughly uniform sequencing depth across donors underlay the presence/absence analyses.

The germline V gene has CDR1 MNHEY and CDR2 SMNVEV (reference sequence). This CDR3 is 15 amino acids long. Trimming removed 3 bases at V and 0 bases at J, with 9 bases between. Primers: 60 Vbeta forward and 13 Jbeta reverse. Sequencing was performed with immunoSEQ multiplex PCR; in TCRdb, only in-frame clones are kept and a portion is missing. Among approximately 190,000 clones listed, 81% were seen once. The source of this sequence is a middle-aged man in good health and CMV-seronegative. Sequences were obtained from PBMCs. This rearrangement joins TRBV27 to TRBJ2-1; no clear D. The CDR3, as DNA: TGTGCCAGCAGTTTTAGTCTGAGCTCCTACAATGAGCAGTTCTTC. Translation: CASSFSLSSYNEQFF.